These 15 T cell receptor beta chains originate from one sample sequenced in a study of PD-L1 blockade in urothelial cancer. Profiled with immunoSEQ multiplex PCR; TCRdb holds only in-frame clones, not every one. The sample consists of 40,000 to 50,000 clones, roughly 80% of them appearing once. The time point is: pretreatment peripheral blood. The source was PBMCs, collected around atezolizumab (anti-PD-L1) treatment. All receptors derive from a man aged 65 to 79 with urothelial cancer.

This chain joins TRBV19 and TRBJ2-1, with TRBD2 matching over 8 bases. V trimming: 10 bases; J trimming: 0 bases; junction bases outside the gene matches: 23. Per germline, CDR1 LNHDA and CDR2 SQIVND (reference sequence). The CDR3 spans 20 residues. The CDR3 is CATREGGQGIKPSSYNEQFF. The CDR3 region has the DNA TGTGCCACTCGGGAGGGCGGGCAGGGGATTAAGCCGAGCTCCTACAATGAGCAGTTCTTC. Full variable domain (rest looked up from reference TRBV19 and TRBJ2-1): DGGITQSPKYLFRKEGQNVTLSCEQNLNHDAMYWYRQDPGQGLRLIYYSQIVNDFQKGDIAEGYSVSREKKESFPLTVTSAQKNPTAFYLCATREGGQGIKPSSYNEQFFGPGTRLTVL.

The CDR3 sequence is CASQLWGQIQETQYF. CDR3 in DNA: TGCGCCAGCCAGCTCTGGGGACAGATCCAAGAGACCCAGTACTTC. V usage is TRBV5-1 and J usage is TRBJ2-5; TRBD1 matches at 7 bases. Germline lookup yields CDR1 SGHRS and CDR2 YFSETQ. Unmatched junction bases numbered 10, after V lost 7 bases and J lost 1 base. CDR3 length: 15 residues.

This chain connects TRBV5-5 to TRBJ2-7; maybe TRBD2 (6 bases). Trimming removed 1 base at V and 2 bases at J, with 13 bases between. The CDR3 extends over 15 amino acids. The germline V gene has CDR1 SGHKS and CDR2 YYEKEE (reference sequence). CDR3 amino acids: CASSLLRGEPYEQYF. The CDR3 DNA follows: TGTGCCAGCAGCTTGTTGCGGGGAGAACCCTACGAGCAGTACTTC.

CDR3 bases: TGTGCCAGCAGCTTGGGGGCTAGCGGGGGGTTCCCCGCCTACGAGCAGTACTTC. It is translated as CASSLGASGGFPAYEQYF. The rearrangement links TRBV5-6 to TRBJ2-7; 11 nucleotides line up with TRBD2. Trimming took 0 bases from V and 2 from J; bases not matched to a gene: 10. This CDR3 spans 18 amino acids. The germline V gene has CDR1 SGHDT and CDR2 YYEEEE. Looking up the rest from reference TRBV5-6 and TRBJ2-7 gives the full variable domain: DAGVTQSPTHLIKTRGQQVTLRCSPKSGHDTVSWYQQALGQGPQFIFQYYEEEERQRGNFPDRFSGHQFPNYSSELNVNALLLGDSALYLCASSLGASGGFPAYEQYFGPGTRLTVT.

This clone showed up just once. The chain recombines TRBV7-6 with TRBJ1-2; TRBD1 aligns across 10 bases. J lost 7 bases, V lost 1 base, and 3 bases had no gene match. CDR3 length: 14 residues. Germline lookup yields CDR1 SGHVS and CDR2 FNYEAQ. The DNA of the CDR3 is TGTGCCAGCAGCTTAGGGGGACAGGGGAGTGGCTACACCTTC. This sequence encodes CASSLGGQGSGYTF. The full variable domain, completed using reference TRBV7-6 and TRBJ1-2, is GAGVSQSPRYKVTKRGQDVALRCDPISGHVSLYWYRQALGQGPEFLTYFNYEAQQDKSGLPNDRFSAERPEGSISTLTIQRTEQRDSAMYRCASSLGGQGSGYTFGSGTRLTVV.

The J gene is TRBJ2-5, the V gene TRBV27; possible D gene TRBD1, 5 bases. From germline, CDR1 is MNHEY and CDR2 SMNVEV (reference sequence). The CDR3 is 15 residues long. Trimming took 5 bases from V and 5 from J, leaving 18 bases between them. CDR3 DNA sequence: TGTGCCAGCAGTCCTAGAGGCAGGGTCTCGGAGACCCAGTACTTC. It specifies CASSPRGRVSETQYF.

To note about this clone: Other DNA variants within this sample encode the same CDR3. V gene TRBV5-1 combines with J gene TRBJ2-3, with a tentative D call TRBD2 (5 bases). Looked up from germline, CDR1 is SGHRS and CDR2 is YFSETQ. This CDR3 region has 16 residues. V dropped 2 bases and J dropped 1 base, with 14 bases sitting between them. The CDR3 nucleotides read TGCGCCAGCAGCTTCCCTTCGGGGAGTGGCACAGATACGCAGTATTTT. This sequence encodes CASSFPSGSGTDTQYF.

This clone was observed once. V is TRBV5-1 and J is TRBJ1-2; 7 bases match TRBD1. The CDR3 is 16 residues long. Germline CDR1 reads SGHRS; CDR2 reads YFSETQ. Trimming cost V 4 bases and J 3 bases; bases outside gene matches: 12. In nucleotides, the CDR3 is TGCGCCAGCAGCAGGAGGCGACGGGACAGCTACTATGGCTACACCTTC. Protein product: CASSRRRRDSYYGYTF.

The V and J genes are TRBV7-2 and TRBJ2-7; D may be TRBD2 (6 bases). V dropped 5 bases and J dropped 2 bases, with 10 bases sitting between them. Germline CDR1 reads SGHTA; CDR2 reads FQGNSA. This CDR3 spans 13 amino acids. In DNA, the CDR3 is TGTGCCAGCAGCCTGGACTATACCTACGAGCAGTACTTC. Its protein is CASSLDYTYEQYF.

This clone appeared a single time. V gene TRBV2 combines with J gene TRBJ2-3, with a possible D match to TRBD2 (6 bases). The V gene lost 6 bases and the J gene lost 0 bases, with 13 bases spanning the gap. CDR1 and CDR2 (germline): SNHLY, FYNNEI. The CDR3 sequence is 15 residues long. CDR3 sequence reads: CASRSGGLSTDTQYF. In DNA form, the CDR3 reads TGTGCCAGCAGATCCGGGGGACTGAGCACAGATACGCAGTATTTT.

The rearrangement joins TRBV9 to TRBJ1-1, with a weak D call TRBD1 (6 bases). CDR3 length: 14 amino acids. With 3 bases removed from V and 4 bases from J, the gap between germline ends came to 13 bases. Germline V gene sequence: CDR1 SGDLS, CDR2 YYNGEE. The CDR3 coding sequence is TGTGCCAGCAGCGCCTCGACAGGCGGCACTGAAGCTTTCTTT. Translating gives CASSASTGGTEAFF.

This clone was counted only a few times. This rearrangement joins TRBV25-1 to TRBJ1-2, with 8 bases identical to TRBD1. The CDR3 length is 15 residues. The germline gives CDR1 MGHDK, CDR2 SYGVNS. The junction had 14 bases not matched to a gene; V was cut back by 4 bases and J by 10 bases. The CDR3 DNA is TGTGCCAGCAGTGCTACGCGGACAGGGCAGGCCGACTACACCTTC. Amino acid sequence: CASSATRTGQADYTF.

V usage is TRBV7-2 and J usage is TRBJ1-2; TRBD1 is a possible D gene (6 bases). The CDR3 extends over 15 amino acids. The V end was cut by 2 bases, the J end by 4 bases, with 14 bases between. In germline, CDR1 is SGHTA, CDR2 FQGNSA. The chain's CDR3 is CASSLSGGAIYGYTF. The CDR3 DNA reads as TGTGCCAGCAGCTTATCGGGGGGCGCAATCTATGGCTACACCTTC.

The chain carries TRBV5-1 and TRBJ2-7, with D uncertain. CDR3 length: 14 residues. V lost 0 bases and J 2 bases, leaving 9 bases between the germline ends. Germline V gene data show CDR1 as SGHRS and CDR2 as YFSETQ. The CDR3 DNA follows: TGCGCCAGCAGCTTGGTGGCAGACACCTACGAGCAGTACTTC. This gives the protein CASSLVADTYEQYF.

The rearrangement uses TRBV5-4 and TRBJ2-7; 7 bases agree with TRBD2. V gave up 0 bases and J gave up 0 bases; unmatched junction bases: 3. The CDR3 contains 15 residues. In germline, CDR1 is SGHNT, CDR2 YYREEE (reference sequence). CDR3 region: CASSLGLAYSYEQYF. CDR3 DNA sequence: TGTGCCAGCAGCTTGGGACTAGCCTACTCCTACGAGCAGTACTTC.